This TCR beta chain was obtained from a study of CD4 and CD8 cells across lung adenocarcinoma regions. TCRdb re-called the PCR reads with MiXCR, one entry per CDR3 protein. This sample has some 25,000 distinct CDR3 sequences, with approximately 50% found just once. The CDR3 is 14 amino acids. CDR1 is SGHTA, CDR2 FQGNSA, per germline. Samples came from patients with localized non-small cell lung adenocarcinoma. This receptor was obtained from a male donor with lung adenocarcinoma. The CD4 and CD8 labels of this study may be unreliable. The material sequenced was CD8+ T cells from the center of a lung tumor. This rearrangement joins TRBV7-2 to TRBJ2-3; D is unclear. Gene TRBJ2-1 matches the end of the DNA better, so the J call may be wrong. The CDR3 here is CASSLVWSGNEQFF. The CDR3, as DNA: TGTGCCAGCAGCTTAGTTTGGAGTGGGAATGAGCAGTTCTTC.